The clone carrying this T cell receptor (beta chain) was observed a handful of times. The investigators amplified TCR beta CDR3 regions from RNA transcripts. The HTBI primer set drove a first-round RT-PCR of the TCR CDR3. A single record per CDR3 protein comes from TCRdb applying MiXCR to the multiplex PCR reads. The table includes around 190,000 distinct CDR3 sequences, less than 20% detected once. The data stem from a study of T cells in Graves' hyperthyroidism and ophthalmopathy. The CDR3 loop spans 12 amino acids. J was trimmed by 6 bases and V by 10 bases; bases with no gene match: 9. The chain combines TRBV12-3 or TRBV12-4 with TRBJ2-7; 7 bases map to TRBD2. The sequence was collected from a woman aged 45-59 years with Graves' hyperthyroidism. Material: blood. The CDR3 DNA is TGTGCCACGTCAGCGGGCGGGAGCGAGCAGTACTTC. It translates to CATSAGGSEQYF.